A single sample gave rise to the 27 T cell receptor beta chains below, sequenced in a study of blood T cells in healthy people across ages. The use of a sample-barcoded 5' primer and a J-beta primer mix characterized a second PCR of about 7 to 12 cycles. TCRdb used MiXCR to reprocess the 5' RACE reads, holding one entry per CDR3 protein. This table holds roughly 800,000 distinct CDR3 sequences, roughly 64% found once. The sample was blood. The receptors derive from a man between 25 and 39 years old in good health.

The CDR3 DNA follows: TGCAGCGTTGAAGATCGTCAGGGAAACTATGGCTACACCTTC. This codes for CSVEDRQGNYGYTF. The chain joins TRBV29-1 to TRBJ1-2, with D possibly matching TRBD1 (5 bases). There are 14 residues in the CDR3. Germline-derived CDR1 and CDR2 are SQVTM and ANQGSEA. V lost 0 bases and J 2 bases, leaving 10 bases between the germline ends. The variable domain in full, completed from reference TRBV29-1 and TRBJ1-2, reads SAVISQKPSRDICQRGTSLTIQCQVDSQVTMMFWYRQQPGQSLTLIATANQGSEATYESGFVIDKFPISRPNLTFSTLTVSNMSPEDSSIYLCSVEDRQGNYGYTFGSGTRLTVV.

The rearrangement links TRBV7-9 to TRBJ1-2; D not resolved. V lost 1 base, J lost 4 bases, and 13 bases lay in between. The CDR3 length is 15 residues. The germline V gene encodes CDR1 SEHNR and CDR2 FQNEAQ (reference sequence). DNA of the CDR3: TGTGCCAGCAGCTTAGGCCCAAGCCCGACCTATGGCTACACCTTC. This codes for CASSLGPSPTYGYTF.

The rearrangement uses TRBV5-6 and TRBJ2-1, with D perhaps TRBD2 (6 bases). The end of the DNA fits TRBJ2-7 better, so the J call may be wrong. The CDR3 sequence is 15 residues long. Germline assignment: CDR1 SGHDT and CDR2 YYEEEE. CDR3 protein: CASSLGLRGDREQYF. The CDR3 DNA sequence: TGTGCCAGCAGCTTGGGGTTGCGGGGTGATCGAGAGCAGTACTTC.

This clonotype was counted once. The V and J genes are TRBV7-2 and TRBJ1-4, with D perhaps TRBD1 (5 bases). Trimming took 2 bases from V and 3 from J, leaving 10 bases between them. The CDR3 is 15 amino acids. Germline values: CDR1 SGHTA, CDR2 FQGNSA. The DNA for the CDR3 is TGTGCCAGCAGCTTATACAGGACCCCTAATGAAAAACTGTTTTTT. Amino acids: CASSLYRTPNEKLFF.

The chain employs TRBV5-1 and TRBJ1-6; 7 positions agree with TRBD1. The CDR3 spans 14 residues. Trimming cost V 4 bases and J 6 bases; bases outside gene matches: 4. The germline V gene has CDR1 SGHRS and CDR2 YFSETQ. CDR3 residues: CASSPDRSNSPLHF. The CDR3 region has the DNA TGCGCCAGCAGCCCGGACAGGTCTAATTCACCCCTCCACTTT.

This chain joins TRBV6-5 and TRBJ2-5; the D gene is possibly TRBD2 (5 bases). CDR3 length: 15 residues. V was trimmed by 0 bases and J by 4 bases, leaving 12 bases between them. Germline loops: CDR1 MNHEY, CDR2 SVGAGI. CDR3 in DNA: TGTGCCAGCAGTTACTCGAAGTGGCTAGCAGAGACCCAGTACTTC. Protein sequence: CASSYSKWLAETQYF.

The chain employs TRBV3-1 and TRBJ2-7; unclear D gene. V was cut by 3 bases and J by 2 bases, with 5 bases left in between. The CDR3 spans 12 residues. CDR1 is LGHDT, CDR2 YNNKEL, per germline (reference sequence). The chain's CDR3 is CASSQTTYEQYF. DNA of the CDR3: TGTGCCAGCAGCCAGACAACCTACGAGCAGTACTTC.

The chain carries TRBV18 and TRBJ1-5; the D gene is possibly TRBD1 (5 bases). Trimming cost V 4 bases and J 6 bases, with 10 bases left between them. This CDR3 has 13 residues. Germline values: CDR1 KGHSH, CDR2 LQKENI. In DNA form, the CDR3 reads TGTGCCAGCTCACTCGAGGGGCCTCAGCCCCAGCATTTT. Residues: CASSLEGPQPQHF.

The V and J genes are TRBV6-2 or TRBV6-3 and TRBJ2-3, with unresolved D. The CDR3 extends over 14 amino acids. The germline gives CDR1 MNHEY, CDR2 SVGEGT. V shed 6 bases and J shed 2 bases, with 12 bases lying between them. The CDR3 region is CASSPGPYTDTQYF. In nucleotides, the CDR3 is TGTGCCAGCAGCCCCGGGCCATACACAGATACGCAGTATTTT.

The gene calls are TRBV4-2 and TRBJ2-7; maybe TRBD2 (5 bases). The CDR3 length is 13 residues. Germline CDR1 is LGHNA and CDR2 is YNFKEQ. V lost 1 base, J lost 1 base, and 5 bases lay in between. Written as DNA, the CDR3 is TGTGCCAGCAGCCAAGGGACTTCCTACGAGCAGTACTTC. This gives the protein CASSQGTSYEQYF.

This chain joins TRBV7-8 and TRBJ2-1, with D maybe TRBD2 (5 bases). The CDR3 loop spans 14 amino acids. The V gene lost 5 bases and the J gene lost 7 bases, with 15 bases spanning the gap. Germline values: CDR1 SGHVS, CDR2 FQNEAQ. CDR3 sequence: CASSPRSRRNEQFF. CDR3 DNA sequence: TGTGCCAGCAGCCCTAGGTCGCGGAGGAATGAGCAGTTCTTC.

This chain joins TRBV20-1 and TRBJ2-4, with a possible D match to TRBD2 (7 bases). Per the germline V gene, CDR1 is DFQATT and CDR2 is SNEGSKA (reference sequence). Trimming shortened V by 6 bases and J by 0 bases, and 9 bases separated the two germline ends. The CDR3 is made up of 13 amino acids. This chain's CDR3 is CSAGGVAKNIQYF. DNA for the CDR3: TGCAGTGCAGGGGGGGTAGCCAAAAACATTCAGTACTTC.

The DNA for the CDR3 is TGTGCCAGCAAGCGGGAGATGATTGGCGAGCAGTACTTC. As protein: CASKREMIGEQYF. The chain joins TRBV7-2 to TRBJ2-5; 8 bases are a match to TRBD2. The tail of the sequence fits TRBJ2-7 better, so the J call may be wrong. Germline CDR1 is SGHTA and CDR2 is FQGNSA. The length of the CDR3 is 13 residues.

This chain joins TRBV7-2 and TRBJ2-1; D not resolved. The tail of the sequence fits TRBJ2-7 better, so the J call may be wrong. The CDR3 sequence is 13 residues long. From germline, CDR1 is SGHTA and CDR2 FQGNSA. CDR3 loop: CASSLSAPPEQYF. CDR3 coding DNA: TGTGCCAGCAGCTTAAGTGCCCCACCTGAGCAGTACTTC.

The chain uses TRBV2 and TRBJ1-2, with a possible D match to TRBD1 (5 bases). With 4 bases removed from V and 4 bases from J, the gap between germline ends came to 16 bases. CDR1 is SNHLY, CDR2 FYNNEI, per germline. The CDR3 sequence is 15 residues long. The CDR3, as DNA: TGTGCCAGCAGTGTCTCGACAGCGAGAGGCTATGGCTACACCTTC. It is translated as CASSVSTARGYGYTF.

This clonotype turned up a few times. The rearrangement links TRBV7-9 to TRBJ2-7, with D perhaps matching TRBD1 (6 bases). This CDR3 has 14 residues. Trimming removed 5 bases at V and 5 bases at J, with 16 bases between. From germline, CDR1 is SEHNR and CDR2 FQNEAQ (reference sequence). CDR3 in DNA: TGTGCCAGCAGCACCTTACAGGGTTTGAACGAGCAGTACTTC. This gives the protein CASSTLQGLNEQYF.

This clonotype was seen more than once but under ten times. V is TRBV7-9 and J is TRBJ2-1; D is unclear. Trimming removed 5 bases at V and 0 bases at J, with 14 bases between. Looked up from germline, CDR1 is SEHNR and CDR2 is FQNEAQ (reference sequence). The length of the CDR3 is 16 residues. The CDR3 reads CASSLGSRTSYNEQFF. The DNA for the CDR3 is TGTGCCAGCAGCCTAGGGTCCAGGACCTCCTACAATGAGCAGTTCTTC.

The chain has TRBV24-1 and TRBJ1-2; D is perhaps TRBD1 (5 bases). This CDR3 has 15 amino acids. V shed 8 bases and J shed 5 bases, with 20 bases lying between them. The germline V gene encodes CDR1 KGHDR and CDR2 SFDVKD. CDR3 DNA: TGTGCCACCAAGTTCTGGCCAGGGTCCCTATATGGCTACACCTTC. Its protein is CATKFWPGSLYGYTF.

The chain is built from TRBV20-1 and TRBJ1-5, with D possibly being TRBD1 (5 bases). V dropped 1 base and J dropped 3 bases, with 10 bases sitting between them. From germline, CDR1 is DFQATT and CDR2 SNEGSKA (reference sequence). The CDR3 runs 14 residues. The CDR3 DNA follows: TGCAGTGCTAGAGGGACACTCCTCAATCAGCCCCAGCATTTT. Protein product: CSARGTLLNQPQHF.

V usage is TRBV6-5 and J usage is TRBJ1-1; D is undetermined. The CDR3 is made up of 16 amino acids. CDR1 is MNHEY and CDR2 is SVGAGI in the germline V gene. V was pared by 1 base and J by 5 bases, with 17 bases between. CDR3 in DNA: TGTGCCAGCAGTTACTGGGCTGGCGCTGATAGTACTGAAGCTTTCTTT. It encodes CASSYWAGADSTEAFF.

The genes are TRBV7-2 and TRBJ2-3, with 11 bases matching TRBD2. CDR3 size: 16 residues. The V gene's germline CDR1 is SGHTA and CDR2 FQGNSA. V was pared by 1 base and J by 2 bases, with 2 bases of the junction left unmatched. CDR3 DNA sequence: TGTGCCAGCAGCTTAGGACTAGCGGGACACACAGATACGCAGTATTTT. This gives the protein CASSLGLAGHTDTQYF.

The V gene is TRBV6-1, the J gene TRBJ2-7, with D perhaps TRBD2 (6 bases). The end of the DNA is better explained by TRBJ2-5, so the J call may be wrong. The CDR3 totals 14 residues. The germline CDR1 and CDR2 sequences are MNHNS and SASEGT. The chain's CDR3 is CASSEFGGQETQYF. The CDR3 DNA is TGTGCCAGCAGTGAATTTGGGGGGCAAGAGACCCAGTACTTC.

V and J are TRBV2 and TRBJ2-7; a weak D match, TRBD2 (6 bases). Trimming removed 10 bases from V and 1 base from J, with 14 bases in between. This CDR3 comprises 13 residues. Germline V gene sequence: CDR1 SNHLY, CDR2 FYNNEI. DNA for the CDR3: TGTGCCATCCTTGGGGGGAGGTCCTACGAGCAGTACTTC. As protein: CAILGGRSYEQYF.

The chain couples TRBV29-1 to TRBJ2-2; 8 nucleotides match TRBD1. Germline V gene data show CDR1 as SQVTM and CDR2 as ANQGSEA. The CDR3 is 12 residues long. CDR3: CAGTGNTGELFF. Here the CDR3 DNA reads TGCGCCGGGACAGGGAACACCGGGGAGCTGTTTTTT.

The rearrangement joins TRBV6-5 to TRBJ2-4; D is uncertain. V shed 8 bases and J shed 8 bases, with 10 bases lying between them. CDR3 length: 11 amino acids. CDR1 and CDR2 from the germline V gene are MNHEY and SVGAGI. CDR3 DNA: TGTGCCAGCGGCCCAAAGGACATTCAGTACTTC. Its translation is CASGPKDIQYF.

This chain links TRBV28 with TRBJ2-5, with no clear D. The CDR3 loop spans 15 amino acids. Per germline, CDR1 MDHEN and CDR2 SYDVKM. The V and J ends lost 2 bases and 1 base respectively, with 11 bases between them. The CDR3 spells CASSLNLGVQETQYF. As DNA, the CDR3 is TGTGCCAGCAGTTTAAATCTTGGAGTCCAAGAGACCCAGTACTTC.

This clonotype was observed a few times. The genes are TRBV29-1 and TRBJ2-7, with TRBD1 matching over 7 bases. Germline V gene lookup returns CDR1 SQVTM and CDR2 ANQGSEA. V lost 7 bases, J lost 6 bases, and 12 bases stayed unmatched. The CDR3 is 13 residues long. The CDR3, as DNA: TGCAGCGCAAGAACCGGGACAGTCCTCGAGCAGTACTTC. It is translated as CSARTGTVLEQYF.